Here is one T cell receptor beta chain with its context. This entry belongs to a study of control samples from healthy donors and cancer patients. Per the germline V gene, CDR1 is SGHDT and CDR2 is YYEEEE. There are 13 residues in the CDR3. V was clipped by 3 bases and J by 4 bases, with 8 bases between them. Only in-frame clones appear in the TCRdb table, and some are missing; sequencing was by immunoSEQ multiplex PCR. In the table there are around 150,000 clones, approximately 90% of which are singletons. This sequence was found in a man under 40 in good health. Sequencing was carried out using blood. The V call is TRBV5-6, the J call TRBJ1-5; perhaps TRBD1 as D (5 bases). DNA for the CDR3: TGTGCCAGCAGCTACGGGGGAAATCAGCCCCAGCATTTT. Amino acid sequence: CASSYGGNQPQHF.